The 17 T cell receptor beta chains reported below all come from one sample, sequenced in a study of shared clonotypes between healthy human individuals. The naive CD8 population came from CD45RO-negative cells selected for CCR7, without terminally differentiated effector memory CD45RA+ cells. Assay: immunoSEQ multiplex PCR; the TCRdb copy retains only in-frame clones and omits some. Among 550,000 to 750,000 clones listed, just under 97% were seen once. What was sequenced was naive CD8+ T cells sorted from blood. The receptors stem from a woman aged 30 to 39 in good health.

The V gene is TRBV25-1, the J gene TRBJ1-4; D uncertain. This CDR3 is built from 12 residues. Looked up from germline, CDR1 is MGHDK and CDR2 is SYGVNS. Between the trimmed V and J ends, which lost 5 bases and 10 bases, there was a span of 11 bases. The CDR3, as DNA: TGTGCCAGCAGTCTAGCCGAGGGAAAACTGTTTTTT. Translating it yields CASSLAEGKLFF. The variable domain in full, with the rest retrieved from reference TRBV25-1 and TRBJ1-4, is EADIYQTPRYLVIGTGKKITLECSQTMGHDKMYWYQQDPGMELHLIHYSYGVNSTEKGDLSSESTVSRIRTEHFPLTLESARPSHTSQYLCASSLAEGKLFFGSGTQLSVL.

V and J are TRBV6-6 and TRBJ1-1; 9 bases fit TRBD1. Germline V lookup: CDR1 MNHNY, CDR2 SVGAGI (reference sequence). The CDR3 length is 14 residues. The CDR3: CQGRDRVVNTEAFF. As DNA, the CDR3 is TGTCAAGGCCGGGACAGGGTTGTGAACACTGAAGCTTTCTTT.

This chain links TRBV7-9 with TRBJ1-2, with 8 bases fitting TRBD1. Losses at the gene ends were 5 bases for V and 8 bases for J; bases not matched to a gene: 4. Germline assignment: CDR1 SEHNR and CDR2 FQNEAQ (reference sequence). The CDR3 is 12 amino acids. In DNA form, the CDR3 reads TGTGCCAGCAGCACAGGGGGACAAGGCTACACCTTC. Translation: CASSTGGQGYTF.

The chain joins TRBV25-1 to TRBJ1-1; no clear D. The length of the CDR3 is 12 residues. The germline CDR1 and CDR2 sequences are MGHDK and SYGVNS. Trimming shortened V by 1 base and J by 5 bases, and 5 bases separated the two germline ends. The CDR3 loop is CASSEWGTEAFF. CDR3 DNA: TGTGCCAGCAGTGAATGGGGAACTGAAGCTTTCTTT. The full variable domain, with the rest looked up from reference TRBV25-1 and TRBJ1-1, is EADIYQTPRYLVIGTGKKITLECSQTMGHDKMYWYQQDPGMELHLIHYSYGVNSTEKGDLSSESTVSRIRTEHFPLTLESARPSHTSQYLCASSEWGTEAFFGQGTRLTVV.

The rearrangement joins TRBV4-2 to TRBJ2-5; 10 nucleotides line up with TRBD2. The CDR3 contains 16 residues. V lost 3 bases and J lost 2; bases outside the gene matches: 6. In germline, CDR1 is LGHNA, CDR2 YNFKEQ. CDR3 nucleotide sequence: TGTGCCAGCAGCCAGCCACTAGCGGGACTTCAAGAGACCCAGTACTTC. It specifies CASSQPLAGLQETQYF.

The chain uses TRBV5-1 and TRBJ2-3; D perhaps matches TRBD2 (6 bases). CDR1 SGHRS and CDR2 YFSETQ come from the germline V gene. Between the trimmed V and J ends, which lost 3 bases and 2 bases, there was a span of 16 bases. The CDR3 is made up of 16 amino acids. CDR3 DNA sequence: TGCGCCAGCAGCTGGCCCCCGGGACTGGTCACAGATACGCAGTATTTT. Its translation: CASSWPPGLVTDTQYF.

The V and J genes are TRBV29-1 and TRBJ2-1; D not resolved. The CDR3 spans 12 residues. CDR1 is SQVTM, CDR2 ANQGSEA, per germline. V was trimmed by 3 bases and J by 4 bases, leaving 7 bases between them. The CDR3 DNA sequence: TGCAGCGTTGACGCGCGTTACAATGAGCAGTTCTTC. This sequence encodes CSVDARYNEQFF.

The rearrangement uses TRBV4-1 and TRBJ2-2, with D perhaps matching TRBD1 (6 bases). This CDR3 region has 15 residues. V shed 1 base and J shed 5 bases, with 11 bases lying between them. From germline, CDR1 is MGHRA and CDR2 YSYEKL. CDR3 residues: CASSQATGYTGELFF. CDR3 DNA: TGCGCCAGCAGCCAAGCCACAGGGTATACCGGGGAGCTGTTTTTT.

The V and J genes are TRBV27 and TRBJ2-3, with D maybe TRBD1 (5 bases). Trimming removed 0 bases from V and 0 bases from J, with 13 bases in between. Germline V gives CDR1 MNHEY, CDR2 SMNVEV (reference sequence). This CDR3 contains 17 residues. The CDR3 DNA sequence: TGTGCCAGCAGTTTATCGACCCAGGGCCTTAGCACAGATACGCAGTATTTT. Its translation is CASSLSTQGLSTDTQYF.

The chain joins TRBV7-6 to TRBJ2-1, with 10 bases matching TRBD2. There are 15 residues in the CDR3. Germline V lookup: CDR1 SGHVS, CDR2 FNYEAQ. Trimming cost V 5 bases and J 0 bases; bases outside gene matches: 1. CDR3 sequence reads: CASSPSGSSYNEQFF. The CDR3 nucleotides are TGTGCCAGCAGCCCTAGCGGGAGCTCCTACAATGAGCAGTTCTTC.

This chain joins TRBV20-1 and TRBJ2-1; D is unresolved. Trimming stripped 6 bases from V and 4 bases from J, with 7 bases between. Germline CDR1 and CDR2: DFQATT and SNEGSKA (reference sequence). The CDR3 loop spans 11 amino acids. The CDR3 sequence: CSAPKYNEQFF. The CDR3 DNA follows: TGCAGTGCCCCCAAATACAATGAGCAGTTCTTC.

The CDR3 reads CASGLDGVGRILPSQETQYF. The DNA of the CDR3 is TGTGCTAGTGGTCTGGACGGGGTGGGCAGGATCTTACCTAGTCAAGAGACCCAGTACTTC. The chain is built from TRBV12-5 and TRBJ2-5, with a weak D call TRBD2 (5 bases). Trimming stripped 5 bases from V and 2 bases from J, with 30 bases between. This CDR3 has 20 amino acids. The germline V gene encodes CDR1 LGHNT and CDR2 FRNRAP.

As for this clone: In the same sample, other DNA sequences code for this CDR3. The genes are TRBV5-6 and TRBJ2-2; TRBD1 matches 9 bases. After removal of 2 bases from V and 4 bases from J, the junction contained 3 bases not matched to a gene. Germline values: CDR1 SGHDT, CDR2 YYEEEE. The CDR3 length is 15 residues. The CDR3 reads CASSFGTGSTGELFF. CDR3 nucleotides: TGTGCCAGCAGCTTCGGGACAGGGTCCACCGGGGAGCTGTTTTTT.

J is TRBJ2-7 and V is TRBV4-1; 8 bases are shared with TRBD2. This CDR3 has 16 amino acids. V gave up 0 bases and J gave up 3 bases; unmatched junction bases: 7. Germline-derived CDR1 and CDR2 are MGHRA and YSYEKL. The DNA for the CDR3 is TGCGCCAGCAGCCAAGAAGCGGCTAGCGGGTTCTACGAGCAGTACTTC. Amino acid sequence: CASSQEAASGFYEQYF.

This clone was counted once. The V and J genes are TRBV10-3 and TRBJ2-1, with TRBD2 as a possible D gene (6 bases). CDR1 and CDR2 (germline): ENHRY, SYGVKD. The V end was cut by 5 bases, the J end by 0 bases, with 14 bases between. The CDR3 is made up of 16 amino acids. CDR3 loop: CAISSTSLTSYNEQFF. In DNA form, the CDR3 reads TGTGCCATCAGTTCGACTAGTCTTACCTCCTACAATGAGCAGTTCTTC.

J is TRBJ1-2 and V is TRBV6-5; D is unresolved. Germline V gene data show CDR1 as MNHEY and CDR2 as SVGAGI. The CDR3 extends over 12 amino acids. Trimming took off 5 bases at V and 4 bases at J, with 8 bases between the two ends. CDR3 nucleotides: TGTGCCAGCAGTGGGCAAGGCTATGGCTACACCTTC. Translation gives CASSGQGYGYTF.

V gene TRBV10-3 combines with J gene TRBJ2-7; no definite D call. The CDR3 spans 13 residues. V dropped 6 bases and J dropped 0 bases, with 9 bases sitting between them. Germline V lookup: CDR1 ENHRY, CDR2 SYGVKD. The CDR3 reads CAISPVSSYEQYF. The DNA for the CDR3 is TGTGCCATCAGCCCAGTGAGCTCCTACGAGCAGTACTTC.